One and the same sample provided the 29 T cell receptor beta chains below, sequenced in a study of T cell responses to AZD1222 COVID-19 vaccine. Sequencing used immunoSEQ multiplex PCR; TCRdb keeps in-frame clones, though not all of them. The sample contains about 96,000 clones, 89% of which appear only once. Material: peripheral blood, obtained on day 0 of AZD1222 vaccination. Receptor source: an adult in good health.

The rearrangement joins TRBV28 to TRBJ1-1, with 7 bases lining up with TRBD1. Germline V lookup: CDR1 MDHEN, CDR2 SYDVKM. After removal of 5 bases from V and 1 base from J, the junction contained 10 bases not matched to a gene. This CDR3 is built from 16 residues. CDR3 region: CASSPQGVAQNTEAFF. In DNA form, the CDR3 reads TGTGCCAGCAGTCCCCAGGGGGTCGCTCAGAACACTGAAGCTTTCTTT.

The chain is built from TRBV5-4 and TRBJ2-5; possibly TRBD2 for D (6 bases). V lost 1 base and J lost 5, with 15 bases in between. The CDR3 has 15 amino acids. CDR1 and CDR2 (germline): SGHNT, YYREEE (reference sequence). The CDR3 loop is CASSLWRGRGETQYF. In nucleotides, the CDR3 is TGTGCCAGCAGCTTGTGGCGGGGCCGAGGGGAGACCCAGTACTTC.

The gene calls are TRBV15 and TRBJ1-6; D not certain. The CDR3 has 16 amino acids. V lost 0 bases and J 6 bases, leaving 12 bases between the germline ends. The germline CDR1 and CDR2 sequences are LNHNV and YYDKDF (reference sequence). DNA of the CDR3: TGTGCCACCAGCAGAGATGCCGGGCTGGTTAATTCACCCCTCCACTTT. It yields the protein CATSRDAGLVNSPLHF.

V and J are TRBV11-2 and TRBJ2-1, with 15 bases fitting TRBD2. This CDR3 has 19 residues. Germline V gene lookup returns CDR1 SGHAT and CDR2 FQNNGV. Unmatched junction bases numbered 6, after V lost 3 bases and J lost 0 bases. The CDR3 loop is CASSFAGTSGGPSYNEQFF. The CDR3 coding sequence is TGTGCCAGCAGCTTCGCCGGGACTAGCGGGGGGCCCTCCTACAATGAGCAGTTCTTC.

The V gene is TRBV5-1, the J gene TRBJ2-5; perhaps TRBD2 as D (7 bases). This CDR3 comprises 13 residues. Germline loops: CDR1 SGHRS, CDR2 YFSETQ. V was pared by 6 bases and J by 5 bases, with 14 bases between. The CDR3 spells CASMPGGRETQYF. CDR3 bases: TGCGCCAGCATGCCGGGGGGCAGGGAGACCCAGTACTTC.

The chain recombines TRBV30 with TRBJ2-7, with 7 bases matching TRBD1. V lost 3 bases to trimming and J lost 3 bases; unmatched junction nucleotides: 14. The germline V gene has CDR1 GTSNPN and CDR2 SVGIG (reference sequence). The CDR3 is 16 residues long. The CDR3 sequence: CAWSAPQDRIDYEQYF. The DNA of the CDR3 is TGTGCCTGGAGCGCCCCCCAGGACAGGATTGACTACGAGCAGTACTTC.

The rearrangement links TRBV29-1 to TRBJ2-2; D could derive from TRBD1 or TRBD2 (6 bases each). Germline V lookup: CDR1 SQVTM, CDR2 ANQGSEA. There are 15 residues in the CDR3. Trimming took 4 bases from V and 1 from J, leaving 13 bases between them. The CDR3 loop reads CSVGKGGKNTGELFF. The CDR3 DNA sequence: TGCAGCGTTGGCAAAGGGGGGAAGAACACCGGGGAGCTGTTTTTT.

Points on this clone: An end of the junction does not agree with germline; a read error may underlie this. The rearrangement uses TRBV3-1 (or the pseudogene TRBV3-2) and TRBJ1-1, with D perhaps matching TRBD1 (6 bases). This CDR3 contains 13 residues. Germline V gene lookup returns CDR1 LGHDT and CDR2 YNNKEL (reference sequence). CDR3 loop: CASSQDWNREPVF. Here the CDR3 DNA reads TGTGCCAGCAGCCAAGATTGGAACAGGGAGCCTGTCTTT.

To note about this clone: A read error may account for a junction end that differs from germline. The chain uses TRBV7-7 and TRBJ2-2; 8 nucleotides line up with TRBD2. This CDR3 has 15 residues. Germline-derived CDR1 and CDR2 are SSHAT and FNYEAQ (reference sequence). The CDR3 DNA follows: TGTGCTAGCAGCTTAAGCGGGGGCAACACCGGGGAGCTGTTTTTT. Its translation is CASSLSGGNTGELFF.

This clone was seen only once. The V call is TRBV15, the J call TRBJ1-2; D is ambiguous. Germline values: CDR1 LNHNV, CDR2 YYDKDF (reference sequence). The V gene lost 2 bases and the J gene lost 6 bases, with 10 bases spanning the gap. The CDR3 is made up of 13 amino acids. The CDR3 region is CATSRHYEDGYTF. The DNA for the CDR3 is TGTGCCACCAGCAGACATTATGAGGATGGCTACACCTTC.

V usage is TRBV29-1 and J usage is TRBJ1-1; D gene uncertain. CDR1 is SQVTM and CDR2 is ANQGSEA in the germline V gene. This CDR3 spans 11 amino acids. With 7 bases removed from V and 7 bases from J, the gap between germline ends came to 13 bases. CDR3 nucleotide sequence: TGCAGCGCTAGCGTGGCGGGTGAAGCTTTCTTT. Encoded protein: CSASVAGEAFF.

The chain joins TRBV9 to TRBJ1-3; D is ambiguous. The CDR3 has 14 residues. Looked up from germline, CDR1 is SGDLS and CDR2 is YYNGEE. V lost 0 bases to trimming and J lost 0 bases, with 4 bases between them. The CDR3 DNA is TGTGCCAGCAGCGTAGGCCGCTCTGGAAACACCATATATTTT. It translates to CASSVGRSGNTIYF.

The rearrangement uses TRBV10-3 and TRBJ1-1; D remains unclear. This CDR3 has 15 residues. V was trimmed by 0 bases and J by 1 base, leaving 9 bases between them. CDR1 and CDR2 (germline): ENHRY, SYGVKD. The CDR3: CAISESGKWNTEAFF. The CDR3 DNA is TGTGCCATCAGTGAGTCAGGAAAGTGGAACACTGAAGCTTTCTTT.

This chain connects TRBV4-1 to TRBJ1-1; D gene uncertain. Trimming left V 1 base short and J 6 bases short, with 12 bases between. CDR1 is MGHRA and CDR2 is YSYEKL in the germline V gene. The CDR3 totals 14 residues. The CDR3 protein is CASSQAEGGPEAFF. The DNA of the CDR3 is TGCGCCAGCAGCCAAGCAGAGGGTGGGCCTGAAGCTTTCTTT.

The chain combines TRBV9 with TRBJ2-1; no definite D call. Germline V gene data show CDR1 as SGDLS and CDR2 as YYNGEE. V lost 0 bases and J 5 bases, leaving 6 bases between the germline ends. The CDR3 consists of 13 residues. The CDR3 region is CASSVELDNEQFF. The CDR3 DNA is TGTGCCAGCAGCGTAGAGCTTGACAATGAGCAGTTCTTC.

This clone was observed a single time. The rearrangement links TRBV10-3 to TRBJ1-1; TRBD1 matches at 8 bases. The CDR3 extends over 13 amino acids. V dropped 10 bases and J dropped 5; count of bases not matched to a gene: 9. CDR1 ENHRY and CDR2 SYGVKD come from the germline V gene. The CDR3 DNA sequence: TGTGCCACCGTGGAGGACAGGGAAACTGAAGCTTTCTTT. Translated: CATVEDRETEAFF.

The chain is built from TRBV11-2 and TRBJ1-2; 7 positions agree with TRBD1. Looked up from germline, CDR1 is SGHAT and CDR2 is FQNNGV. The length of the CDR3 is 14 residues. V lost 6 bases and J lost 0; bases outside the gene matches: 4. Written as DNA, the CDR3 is TGTGCCAGCAGAGACCAGGGGGCTAACTATGGCTACACCTTC. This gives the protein CASRDQGANYGYTF.

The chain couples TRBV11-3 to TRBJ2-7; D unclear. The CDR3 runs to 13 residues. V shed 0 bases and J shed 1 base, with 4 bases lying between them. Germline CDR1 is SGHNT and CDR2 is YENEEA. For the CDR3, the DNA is TGTGCCAGCAGCTTAGAGCTTTCCTACGAGCAGTACTTC. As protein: CASSLELSYEQYF.

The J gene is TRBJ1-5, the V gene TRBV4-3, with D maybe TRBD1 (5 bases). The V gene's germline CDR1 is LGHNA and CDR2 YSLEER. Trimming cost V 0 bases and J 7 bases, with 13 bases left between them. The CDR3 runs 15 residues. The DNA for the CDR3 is TGCGCCAGCAGCCAAGACCCCAGGGCCGGGCAGCCCCAGCATTTT. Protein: CASSQDPRAGQPQHF.

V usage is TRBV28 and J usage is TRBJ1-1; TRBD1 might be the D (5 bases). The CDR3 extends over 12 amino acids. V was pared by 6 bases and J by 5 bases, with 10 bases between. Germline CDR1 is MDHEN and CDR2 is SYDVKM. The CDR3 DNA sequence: TGTGCCAGCAGGTCAGGGCGGACTGAAGCTTTCTTT. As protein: CASRSGRTEAFF.

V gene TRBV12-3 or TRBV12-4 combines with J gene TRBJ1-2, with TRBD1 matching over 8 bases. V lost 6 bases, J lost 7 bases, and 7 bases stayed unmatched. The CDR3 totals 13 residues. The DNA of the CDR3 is TGTGCCAGCAGCCCCGGACAGGGCTCTGGCTACACCTTC. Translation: CASSPGQGSGYTF.

The CDR3 is CASSSPGQGAVGYTF. DNA for the CDR3: TGTGCCAGCAGCAGCCCGGGACAGGGGGCTGTTGGCTACACCTTC. The gene calls are TRBV5-4 and TRBJ1-2; 12 nucleotides line up with TRBD1. CDR1 is SGHNT and CDR2 is YYREEE in the germline V gene (reference sequence). V was clipped by 4 bases and J by 7 bases; unmatched bases: 8. This CDR3 contains 15 residues.

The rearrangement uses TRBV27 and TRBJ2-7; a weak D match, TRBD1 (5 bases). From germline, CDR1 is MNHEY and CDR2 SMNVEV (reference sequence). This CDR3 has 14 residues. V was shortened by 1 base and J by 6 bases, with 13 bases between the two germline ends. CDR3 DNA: TGTGCCAGCAGTTTATTACAGGCCGCAGCCGAGCAGTACTTC. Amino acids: CASSLLQAAAEQYF.

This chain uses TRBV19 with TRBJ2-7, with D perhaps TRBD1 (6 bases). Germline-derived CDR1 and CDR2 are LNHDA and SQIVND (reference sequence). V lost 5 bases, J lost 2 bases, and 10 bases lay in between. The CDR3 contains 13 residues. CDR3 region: CASSLQGPYEQYF. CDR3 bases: TGTGCCAGTAGTCTCCAGGGGCCCTACGAGCAGTACTTC.

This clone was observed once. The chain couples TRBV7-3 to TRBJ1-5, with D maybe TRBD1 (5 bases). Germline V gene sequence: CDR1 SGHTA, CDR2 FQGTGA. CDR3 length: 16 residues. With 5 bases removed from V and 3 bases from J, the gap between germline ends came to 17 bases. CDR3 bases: TGTGCCAGCAGCCCCCCCCCGGGGCGGAACAATCAGCCCCAGCATTTT. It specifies CASSPPPGRNNQPQHF.

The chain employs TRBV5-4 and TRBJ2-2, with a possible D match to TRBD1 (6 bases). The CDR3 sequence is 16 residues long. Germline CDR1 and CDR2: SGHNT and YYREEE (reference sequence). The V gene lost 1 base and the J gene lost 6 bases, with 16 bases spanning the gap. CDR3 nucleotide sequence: TGTGCCAGCAGCTTGAGGGGGTGGGGAAGGCCCGGGGAGCTGTTTTTT. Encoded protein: CASSLRGWGRPGELFF.

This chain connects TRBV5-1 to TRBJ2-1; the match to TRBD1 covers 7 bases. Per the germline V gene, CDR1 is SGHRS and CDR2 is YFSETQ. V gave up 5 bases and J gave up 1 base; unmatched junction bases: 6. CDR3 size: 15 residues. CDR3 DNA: TGCGCCAGCAGTCATGACAGGGATTCCTACAATGAGCAGTTCTTC. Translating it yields CASSHDRDSYNEQFF. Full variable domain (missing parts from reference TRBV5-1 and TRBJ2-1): KAGVTQTPRYLIKTRGQQVTLSCSPISGHRSVSWYQQTPGQGLQFLFEYFSETQRNKGNFPGRFSGRQFSNSRSEMNVSTLELGDSALYLCASSHDRDSYNEQFFGPGTRLTVL.

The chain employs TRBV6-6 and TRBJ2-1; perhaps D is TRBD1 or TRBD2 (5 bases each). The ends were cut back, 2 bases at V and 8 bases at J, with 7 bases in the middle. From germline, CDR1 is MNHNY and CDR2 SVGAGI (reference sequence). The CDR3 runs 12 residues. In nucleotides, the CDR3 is TGTGCCAGCAGTTACCGGGGCGATGAGCAGTTCTTC. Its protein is CASSYRGDEQFF.

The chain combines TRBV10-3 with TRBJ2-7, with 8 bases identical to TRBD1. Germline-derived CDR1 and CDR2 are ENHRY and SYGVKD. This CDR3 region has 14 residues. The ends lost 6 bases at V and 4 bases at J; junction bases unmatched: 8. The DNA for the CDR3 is TGTGCCATCAGCCCTGGACAGGGTGGTTACGAGCAGTACTTC. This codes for CAISPGQGGYEQYF.